This is a list of T cell receptor beta chains from one sample in a study of multiple sclerosis patients with progressive multifocal leukoencephalopathy. The repertoire was sequenced with immunoSEQ multiplex PCR; TCRdb's copy has only in-frame clones and lacks some. The repertoire holds 30,000 or so clones, with about 88% as singletons. Sequenced input: PBMCs. These receptors were taken from a human donor with multiple sclerosis. Each CDR3 is given with its conserved first and last residue. A D gene is named only where the DNA matches it firmly. Only part of the rows carry a size: once, few, many, or a class if the clone is expanded.

V,size,J,D,CDR3,DNA
TRBV2,-,TRBJ1-4,-,CASMEDTGIEKLFF,TGTGCCAGCATGGAAGACACAGGGATCGAAAAACTGTTTTTT
TRBV11-2,-,TRBJ2-7,-,CASSLGRGFQGSYEQYF,TGTGCCAGCAGCTTAGGCCGGGGCTTTCAGGGGTCCTACGAGCAGTACTTC
TRBV5-6,-,TRBJ2-1,-,CASSLMAAESTPYNEQFF,TGTGCCAGCAGCTTGATGGCAGCGGAGTCTACCCCATACAATGAGCAGTTCTTC
TRBV2,-,TRBJ1-1,TRBD1,CASIRTGGFNTEAFF,TGTGCCAGCATTCGGACAGGGGGCTTTAACACTGAAGCTTTCTTT
TRBV6-5,-,TRBJ2-7,TRBD2,CASSYRRGADEQYF,TGTGCCAGCAGTTACAGGCGGGGGGCAGACGAGCAGTACTTC
TRBV18,-,TRBJ2-3,TRBD2,CASSPKAGSGTPDTQYF,TGTGCCAGCTCACCAAAGGCGGGTAGCGGGACCCCAGATACGCAGTATTTT
TRBV5-4,-,TRBJ2-2,TRBD2,CASSSSSGLNTGELFF,TGTGCCAGCAGCTCCTCTAGCGGGCTCAACACCGGGGAGCTGTTTTTT
TRBV6-5,-,TRBJ2-1,-,CASSRTGNNEQFF,TGTGCCAGCAGCAGGACTGGAAACAATGAGCAGTTCTTC
TRBV19,-,TRBJ2-1,-,CASSIGSGRSYNEQFF,TGTGCCAGTAGTATAGGGTCGGGGAGGAGCTACAATGAGCAGTTCTTC
TRBV5-1,-,TRBJ2-6,TRBD2,CASSQLGTTASGANVLTF,TGCGCCAGCAGCCAACTAGGGACTACCGCCTCTGGGGCCAACGTCCTGACTTTC
TRBV7-9,-,TRBJ1-2,-,CASSPDLYGYTF,TGTGCCAGCAGCCCAGACCTCTATGGCTACACCTTC
TRBV7-9,-,TRBJ2-3,TRBD2,CASSFDSGRATDTQYF,TGTGCCAGCAGCTTTGATAGCGGGAGGGCGACAGATACGCAGTATTTT
TRBV15,-,TRBJ1-1,-,CATSVGTAGGAFF,TGTGCCACCAGCGTGGGGACCGCGGGGGGAGCTTTCTTT
TRBV7-3,-,TRBJ1-1,TRBD1,CASSSSGGNTEAFF,TGTGCCAGCAGCTCCTCAGGGGGGAACACTGAAGCTTTCTTT
TRBV4-2,-,TRBJ2-7,TRBD1,CASSQGGQGGAYEQYF,TGTGCCAGCAGCCAAGGGGGACAGGGGGGGGCCTACGAGCAGTACTTC
TRBV5-6,-,TRBJ2-4,TRBD1,CASSFWQGANIQYF,TGTGCCAGCAGCTTTTGGCAGGGGGCGAACATTCAGTACTTC
TRBV29-1,-,TRBJ2-7,-,CSVGDRQYEQYF,TGCAGCGTTGGAGACCGTCAGTACGAGCAGTACTTC
TRBV28,-,TRBJ2-3,-,CASKNGGGGFTDTQYF,TGTGCCAGCAAAAATGGAGGGGGAGGGTTCACGGATACGCAGTATTTT
TRBV7-6,-,TRBJ1-5,-,CASSLGGDQPQHF,TGTGCCAGCAGCTTAGGGGGAGATCAGCCCCAGCATTTT
TRBV5-6,-,TRBJ1-4,TRBD1,CASSWGSDRAEKLFF,TGTGCCAGCAGCTGGGGGTCGGACAGGGCTGAAAAACTGTTTTTT
TRBV7-2,-,TRBJ2-1,-,CASSARSGDYYNEQFF,TGTGCCAGCAGCGCCCGATCGGGCGATTATTACAATGAGCAGTTCTTC
TRBV4-1,few,TRBJ2-1,TRBD2,CASSRLADNEQFF,TGCGCCAGCAGCCGACTAGCGGACAATGAGCAGTTCTTC
TRBV15,few,TRBJ2-1,TRBD2,CATSGRAGEAVEQFF,TGTGCCACCAGCGGGAGAGCGGGGGAGGCGGTTGAGCAGTTCTTC